The clone carrying this T cell receptor beta chain was detected a few times. Antigen unknown. A universal primer binding site was introduced by template switching. The final cDNA contained unique molecular identifiers. MiXCR, run by TCRdb on the 5' RACE reads, gives a single entry per CDR3 protein. The table has about 790,000 distinct CDR3 sequences, around a sixth seen once. This specimen comes from a study of identical twins. Study results and limitations: In drawing conclusions, the study used cross-sectional statistical analysis and did not follow the same donors. Insertions ran lower in abundant cord blood beta clonotypes, though not in memory repertoires.

This CDR3 is 14 amino acids long. V lost 3 bases to trimming and J lost 5 bases; unmatched junction nucleotides: 6. The V gene's germline CDR1 is MNHEY and CDR2 SMNVEV (reference sequence). Separately, the same data were catalogued under a study of T cells expressing NK-cell markers. That investigation notes: The dominant NKG2C+ clonotypes represented roughly 1.0-7.5% of CD8+ T cells in more than five donors.

Sequenced: PBMCs. This TCR derives from a woman aged 18-29 years in good health. V and J are TRBV27 and TRBJ2-7; TRBD1 agrees at 8 bases. CDR3 residues: CASSFRGQGDEQYF. The CDR3, as DNA: TGTGCCAGCAGTTTTAGAGGACAGGGTGACGAGCAGTACTTC.